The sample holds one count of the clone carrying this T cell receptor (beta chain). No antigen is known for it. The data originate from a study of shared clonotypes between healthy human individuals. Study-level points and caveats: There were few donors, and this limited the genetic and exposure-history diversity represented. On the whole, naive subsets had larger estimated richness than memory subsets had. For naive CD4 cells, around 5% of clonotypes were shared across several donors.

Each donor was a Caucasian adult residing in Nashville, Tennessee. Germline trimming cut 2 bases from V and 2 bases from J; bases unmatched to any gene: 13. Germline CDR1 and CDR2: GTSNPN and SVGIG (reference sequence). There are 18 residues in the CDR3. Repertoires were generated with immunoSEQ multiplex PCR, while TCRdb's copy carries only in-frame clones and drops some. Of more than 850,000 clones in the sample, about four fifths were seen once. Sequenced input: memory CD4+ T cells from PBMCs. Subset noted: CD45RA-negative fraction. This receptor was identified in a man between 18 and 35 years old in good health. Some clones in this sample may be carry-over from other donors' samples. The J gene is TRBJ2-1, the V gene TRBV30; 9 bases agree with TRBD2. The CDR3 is CAWSSGTSLRVTYNEQFF. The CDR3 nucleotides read TGTGCCTGGAGTTCCGGGACTAGCTTAAGAGTTACCTACAATGAGCAGTTCTTC. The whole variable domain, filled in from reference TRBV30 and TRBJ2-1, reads SQTIHQWPATLVQPVGSPLSLECTVEGTSNPNLYWYRQAAGRGLQLLFYSVGIGQISSEVPQNLSASRPQDRQFILSSKKLLLSDSGFYLCAWSSGTSLRVTYNEQFFGPGTRLTVL.